Listed here are 10 T cell receptor beta chains from one sample, sequenced in a study of CXCR3-negative and CXCR3-positive naive CD8 T cells. General study findings and limits: TRB CDR3 hydrophobicity was greater in CXCR3-positive naive cells than in CXCR3-negative naive cells.

No cognate antigen is known for these TCRs. The libraries of TRB cDNA were constructed through 5' RACE using UMI labels. TCRdb re-called the 5' RACE reads and shows each CDR3 protein once, DNA omitted. This repertoire includes 150,000 to 180,000 distinct CDR3 sequences. Specimen: naive CXCR3+ CD8+ T cells from blood. Subset given: CD45RO-CCR7+CD27+CD95- naive CD8+ T cells expressing CXCR3 (TNR3+). The source is a human donor in good health. Some clones in this sample may be carry-over from other donors' samples.

The CDR3 loop reads CASSYLGYNEQFF. This chain links TRBV6-5 with TRBJ2-1. The CDR3 loop spans 13 amino acids. Germline V lookup: CDR1 MNHEY, CDR2 SVGAGI.

The chain joins TRBV6-6 to TRBJ1-2; TCRdb outputs TRBD1, but without DNA this stays unchecked. CDR3 length: 14 residues. From germline, CDR1 is MNHNY and CDR2 SVGAGI (reference sequence). The CDR3 here is CASSPAGVDYGYTF.

V usage is TRBV27 and J usage is TRBJ1-5. CDR3 length: 12 residues. Germline CDR1 MNHEY, CDR2 SMNVEV (reference sequence). The CDR3 sequence: CASSLLNQPQHF.

The chain employs TRBV19 and TRBJ2-7; TCRdb outputs TRBD1, but without DNA this stays unchecked. The CDR3 totals 13 residues. Per germline, CDR1 LNHDA and CDR2 SQIVND (reference sequence). The CDR3 region is CASSIPGSYEQYF.

The V and J genes are TRBV7-9 and TRBJ2-7. The CDR3 extends over 13 amino acids. Germline CDR1 SEHNR, CDR2 FQNEAQ (reference sequence). CDR3 loop: CASSQDGTYEQYF.

CDR3 amino acids: CSARPLSNTEAFF. This chain uses TRBV20-1 with TRBJ1-1. This CDR3 has 13 amino acids. The V gene's germline CDR1 is DFQATT and CDR2 SNEGSKA (reference sequence).

The V gene is TRBV5-4, the J gene TRBJ1-1; the TCRdb D gene call, TRBD1, has no DNA to confirm it. The CDR3 totals 15 residues. From germline, CDR1 is SGHNT and CDR2 YYREEE (reference sequence). The CDR3 is CASSLVPAPDTEAFF.

V usage is TRBV5-6 and J usage is TRBJ1-1; TCRdb indicates TRBD1, and absent DNA this call remains unverified. Germline V gene data show CDR1 as SGHDT and CDR2 as YYEEEE. The CDR3 is made up of 16 amino acids. CDR3 in amino acids: CASSWGGDITNTEAFF.

V usage is TRBV7-7 and J usage is TRBJ1-3. The CDR3 covers 13 residues. Germline V gene lookup returns CDR1 SSHAT and CDR2 FNYEAQ (reference sequence). The CDR3 sequence: CASSLGPGNTIYF. The full variable domain, rest sourced from reference TRBV7-7 and TRBJ1-3, is GAGVSQSPRYKVTKRGQDVTLRCDPISSHATLYWYQQALGQGPEFLTYFNYEAQPDKSGLPSDRFSAERPEGSISTLTIQRTEQRDSAMYRCASSLGPGNTIYFGEGSWLTVV.

The J gene is TRBJ1-1, the V gene TRBV19; the D gene TCRdb calls, TRBD1, cannot be checked with no DNA. The CDR3 has 14 residues. The germline V gene has CDR1 LNHDA and CDR2 SQIVND (reference sequence). CDR3 region: CASSISGPQTEAFF.